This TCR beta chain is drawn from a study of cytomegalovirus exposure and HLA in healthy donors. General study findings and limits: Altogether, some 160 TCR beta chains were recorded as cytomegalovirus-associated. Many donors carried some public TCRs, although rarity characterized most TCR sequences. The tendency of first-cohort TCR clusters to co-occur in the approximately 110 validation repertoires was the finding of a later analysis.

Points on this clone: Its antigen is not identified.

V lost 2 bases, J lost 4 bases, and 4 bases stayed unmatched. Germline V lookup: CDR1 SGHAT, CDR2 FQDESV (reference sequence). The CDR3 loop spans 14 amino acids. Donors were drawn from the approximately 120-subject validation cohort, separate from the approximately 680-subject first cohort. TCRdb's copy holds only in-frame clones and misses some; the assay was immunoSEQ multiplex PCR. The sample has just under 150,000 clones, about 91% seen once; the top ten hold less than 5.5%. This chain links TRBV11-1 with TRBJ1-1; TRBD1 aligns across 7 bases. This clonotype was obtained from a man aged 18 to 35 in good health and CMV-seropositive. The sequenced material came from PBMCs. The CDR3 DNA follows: TGTGCCAGCAGCTTAAGACAGGGCAGCACTGAAGCTTTCTTT. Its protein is CASSLRQGSTEAFF. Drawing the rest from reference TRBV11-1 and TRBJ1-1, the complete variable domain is EAEVAQSPRYKITEKSQAVAFWCDPISGHATLYWYRQILGQGPELLVQFQDESVVDDSQLPKDRFSAERLKGVDSTLKIQPAELGDSAMYLCASSLRQGSTEAFFGQGTRLTVV.